Listed below are T cell receptor beta chains from one sample, sequenced in a study of cytomegalovirus exposure and HLA in healthy donors. The table came from immunoSEQ multiplex PCR; TCRdb's copy has only in-frame clones and leaves some out. The top ten hold about 5% of the sample, which has around 65,000 clones, over 90% seen once. Source material: PBMCs. The receptors were gathered from a man aged 18 to 30 in good health and CMV-seropositive. CDR3s include the opening cysteine and the closing phenylalanine or tryptophan. Fields, in order: J gene, clone size, D gene, V gene, CDR3 DNA, CDR3 protein. D genes are given only for firm matches. Not every row has a clone size; where given, it reads once, few, many or a size class.

TRBJ2-3 . TRBD1 TRBV19 TGTGCCAGTAGTATAACGACAGGGGTGGCAGATACGCAGTATTTT CASSITTGVADTQYF
TRBJ2-7 . TRBD2 TRBV6-6 TGTGCCAGCAGTTACGGGACTAGAACCTACGAGCAGTACTTC CASSYGTRTYEQYF
TRBJ2-7 . TRBD2 TRBV5-1 TGCGCCAGCAGATATAGCGGGCTCCCCCCCTACGAGCAGTACTTC CASRYSGLPPYEQYF
TRBJ2-7 . TRBD1 TRBV28 TGTGCCAGCAGTTTAGGACAGGACTACGAGCAGTACTTC CASSLGQDYEQYF
TRBJ1-4 . . TRBV9 TGTGCCAGCAGCGTTGCGACAGCGAAGAATGAAAAACTGTTTTTT CASSVATAKNEKLFF
TRBJ1-5 . . TRBV21-1 TGTGCCAGCAGCAATCTCGCAGGGGATGAGTATCATAGCAATCAGCCCCAGCATTTT CASSNLAGDEYHSNQPQHF
TRBJ2-1 . TRBD2 TRBV19 TGTGCCAGTAGTGCCCATCTAGCGGGTTTTTTGAATGAGCAGTTCTTC CASSAHLAGFLNEQFF
TRBJ2-2 . . TRBV19 TGTGCCAGTAAAGCGGGACACCTGAACACCGGGGAGCTGTTTTTT CASKAGHLNTGELFF
TRBJ2-3 . . TRBV29-1 TGCAGCGTTGTACAGGGCACAGATACGCAGTATTTT CSVVQGTDTQYF
TRBJ2-3 . TRBD2 TRBV11-1 TGTGCCAGCAGCTTAGCCACGAGCGGGAAGGATACAGATACGCAGTATTTT CASSLATSGKDTDTQYF
TRBJ1-5 . TRBD1 TRBV19 TGTGCCAGTAGTGGCCGACAGGGGTATCAGCCCCAGCATTTT CASSGRQGYQPQHF
TRBJ2-7 . TRBD1 TRBV9 TGTGCCAGCAGCGTAGATACGACAGGGGAACAGTACTTC CASSVDTTGEQYF
TRBJ2-3 . . TRBV5-1 TGCGCCAGCAGCCTCACAGATACGCAGTATTTT CASSLTDTQYF
TRBJ1-5 . . TRBV6-6 TGTGCCAGCAGTTACGGAGAAATCAATCAGCCCCAGCATTTT CASSYGEINQPQHF
TRBJ1-2 . . TRBV6-1 TGTGCCAGCAGTGTGACAGACTATGGCTACACCTTC CASSVTDYGYTF
TRBJ2-1 once . TRBV7-9 TGTGCCAGCAGCTTAAGCAGGGTTGTGGATGAGCAGTTCTTC CASSLSRVVDEQFF
TRBJ2-5 . TRBD2 TRBV27 TGTGCCAGCAGCCTAGCGGGAGGGGGAGAGACCCAGTACTTC CASSLAGGGETQYF
TRBJ2-2 . . TRBV5-1 TGCGCCAGCAGCTTGGAGGTCAGGGGAACCGGGGAGCTGTTTTTT CASSLEVRGTGELFF
TRBJ1-2 . TRBD1 TRBV6-5 TGTGCCAGCAGCGGACAGGGAGGAAGCTACACCTTC CASSGQGGSYTF
TRBJ2-7 . . TRBV9 TGTGCCAGCAGCGTAGAAAGTGGGCACTCCTACGAGCAGTACTTC CASSVESGHSYEQYF
TRBJ2-7 . TRBD2 TRBV7-3 TGTGCCAGCAGCTTAATTGCTAGCGGGAGTTTGGACGAGCAGTACTTC CASSLIASGSLDEQYF
TRBJ2-7 once . TRBV2 TGTGCCAGCAGTTTTATGGGGGGTAGATACTTC CASSFMGGRYF
TRBJ2-7 . . TRBV19 TGTGCCAGTAGTCCCGCCTCGAGCTCCTACGAGCAGTACTTC CASSPASSSYEQYF
TRBJ2-7 . TRBD1 TRBV19 TGTGCCAGTAGTCGACCGGGACCCCCACAGGGGCACGAGGCCTACGAGCAGTACTTC CASSRPGPPQGHEAYEQYF
TRBJ2-7 . TRBD1 TRBV6-5 TGTGCCAGCAAGGGACAGGGGGGGTACGAGCAGTACTTC CASKGQGGYEQYF
TRBJ2-3 . TRBD2 TRBV28 TGTGCCAGCAGTTTATCGCCGGGAGGACACACAGATACGCAGTATTTT CASSLSPGGHTDTQYF
TRBJ1-2 . . TRBV5-4 TGTGCCAGCAGCTTGTTGGGTCAGGACTATGGCTACACCTTC CASSLLGQDYGYTF
TRBJ2-7 once TRBD2 TRBV7-3 TGTGCCAGCAGCGTTCTGTTAACTAGCGGGAGCTTCTACGAGCAGTACTTC CASSVLLTSGSFYEQYF